This T cell receptor (beta chain) was identified in a study of beta chain features in type 1 diabetes. General study results and limits: HLA influence on TCRB rearrangement stayed unresolved here. Researchers report that Type 1 diabetes patients had moderately but significantly shorter TCRB CDR3s across all four CD4+ subsets. Patients showed naive, central memory and Treg TCRB repertoires that appeared more similar than those of healthy donors.

Comment on this clone: Its antigen is as yet unknown.

The authors reverse transcribed all of the isolated RNA, so sequencing captured expressed TCRB transcripts. Profiling relied on immunoSEQ multiplex PCR, and the TCRdb table lists in-frame clones only, not all of them. The sample lists around 300,000 clones, approximately 15% occurring once. Trimming took 10 bases from V and 2 from J, leaving 17 bases between them. Germline values: CDR1 SNHLY, CDR2 FYNNEI. The length of the CDR3 is 14 residues. The clonotype was recovered from a man aged 18-30 years with type 1 diabetes. The rearrangement links TRBV2 to TRBJ2-5; D perhaps matches TRBD2 (6 bases). The source material was naive CD4+ T cells from blood. CDR3 amino acids: CATKLASGQETQYF. The CDR3 nucleotides read TGTGCCACCAAACTAGCCTCGGGACAAGAGACCCAGTACTTC.